One and the same sample provided the 23 T cell receptor beta chains below, sequenced in a study of post-analysis software for immune sequencing data. These receptors lack a known antigen. TCR beta libraries were prepared from cDNA with unique molecular identifiers. MiXCR was run by TCRdb on the PCR reads, yielding one entry per CDR3 protein. Among 650,000 to 850,000 distinct CDR3 sequences listed, around 46% were seen once. Findings of the study overall: Elevated frequency relative to controls characterized several TRBV segments in patients, TRBV5-6, TRBV5-1 and TRBV20-1 among them.

The sequenced sample was blood. Receptors originate from a girl between 5 and 17 years old with multiple sclerosis.

This clonotype turned up a few times. The chain carries TRBV20-1 and TRBJ2-5, with a weak D call TRBD2 (7 bases). CDR1 is DFQATT and CDR2 is SNEGSKA in the germline V gene (reference sequence). This CDR3 contains 14 residues. CDR3 amino acids: CSPRGGWGQETQYF. The CDR3 DNA reads TGCAGCCCTAGGGGGGGTTGGGGCCAAGAGACCCAGTACTTC.

The chain uses TRBV9 and TRBJ2-3; possible D gene TRBD2, 6 bases. The V gene lost 0 bases and the J gene lost 2 bases, with 10 bases spanning the gap. CDR3 size: 15 residues. Germline loops: CDR1 SGDLS, CDR2 YYNGEE. CDR3 amino acids: CASSVEGRDTDTQYF. In DNA, the CDR3 is TGTGCCAGCAGCGTAGAGGGGCGGGACACAGATACGCAGTATTTT.

The chain has TRBV6-2 or TRBV6-3 and TRBJ2-7, with a tentative D call TRBD2 (6 bases). Germline CDR1 MNHEY, CDR2 SVGEGT. The CDR3 covers 18 residues. Trimming shortened V by 0 bases and J by 3 bases, and 21 bases separated the two germline ends. CDR3 region: CASSYSKGLGLSGYEQYF. As DNA, the CDR3 is TGTGCCAGCAGTTACTCGAAGGGTTTAGGACTATCGGGCTACGAGCAGTACTTC.

The rearrangement links TRBV5-1 to TRBJ2-7, with D perhaps matching TRBD2 (5 bases). This CDR3 has 15 residues. The V and J ends lost 4 bases and 0 bases respectively, with 14 bases between them. Germline V gene lookup returns CDR1 SGHRS and CDR2 YFSETQ. CDR3 coding DNA: TGCGCCAGCAGCAAGGGAGTGTCAAACTCCTACGAGCAGTACTTC. This codes for CASSKGVSNSYEQYF.

The sample holds a few counts of this clonotype. The chain combines TRBV7-2 with TRBJ2-3, with D possibly TRBD2 on 6 matching bases. V was trimmed by 0 bases and J by 3 bases, leaving 10 bases between them. The CDR3 is made up of 15 amino acids. The germline V gene encodes CDR1 SGHTA and CDR2 FQGNSA. CDR3 loop: CASSLAGRETDTQYF. In DNA, the CDR3 is TGTGCCAGCAGCTTAGCTGGACGGGAGACAGATACGCAGTATTTT. The full variable domain, in which reference TRBV7-2 and TRBJ2-3 provide the parts outside the CDR3, is GAGVSQSPSNKVTEKGKDVELRCDPISGHTALYWYRQSLGQGLEFLIYFQGNSAPDKSGLPSDRFSAERTGGSVSTLTIQRTQQEDSAVYLCASSLAGRETDTQYFGPGTRLTVL.

This chain uses TRBV7-9 with TRBJ2-1, with 8 bases lining up with TRBD2. The CDR3 totals 15 residues. Germline assignment: CDR1 SEHNR and CDR2 FQNEAQ (reference sequence). V dropped 5 bases and J dropped 4; count of bases not matched to a gene: 7. CDR3: CASSPPAGVYNEQFF. The CDR3, as DNA: TGTGCCAGCAGCCCTCCAGCGGGAGTGTACAATGAGCAGTTCTTC.

The chain has TRBV6-1 and TRBJ2-5, with D hard to call. The ends were cut back, 7 bases at V and 1 base at J, with 7 bases in the middle. This CDR3 is built from 12 residues. The V gene's germline CDR1 is MNHNS and CDR2 SASEGT. CDR3 coding DNA: TGTGCCAGCAAACCAGGCCAAGAGACCCAGTACTTC. Protein product: CASKPGQETQYF.

J is TRBJ2-7 and V is TRBV20-1; a possible D gene is TRBD2 (7 bases). The V gene's germline CDR1 is DFQATT and CDR2 SNEGSKA (reference sequence). The CDR3 totals 16 residues. With 3 bases removed from V and 5 bases from J, the gap between germline ends came to 23 bases. The CDR3 DNA follows: TGCAGTGCTAGCCTTCATTGGGGGGGCGAGGTGGACGAGCAGTACTTC. Protein sequence: CSASLHWGGEVDEQYF.

This chain uses TRBV11-1 with TRBJ2-7, with D unresolved. CDR1 SGHAT and CDR2 FQDESV come from the germline V gene (reference sequence). The CDR3 spans 16 residues. V was clipped by 5 bases and J by 3 bases, with 20 bases between them. The CDR3 bases are TGTGCCAGCAGCCCCGCCTTGGTGAACCAAAACTACGAGCAGTACTTC. Translated: CASSPALVNQNYEQYF.

This clonotype has more than one count but fewer than ten. The chain links TRBV9 to TRBJ2-7; D not resolved. Germline lookup yields CDR1 SGDLS and CDR2 YYNGEE. Trimming left V 3 bases short and J 5 bases short, with 9 bases between. This CDR3 contains 12 residues. The CDR3 is CASSAGYDEQYF. CDR3 in DNA: TGTGCCAGCAGCGCAGGATACGACGAGCAGTACTTC.

This clonotype appeared a few times. J is TRBJ2-3 and V is TRBV29-1, with D maybe TRBD2 (7 bases). Germline CDR1 reads SQVTM; CDR2 reads ANQGSEA. The CDR3 covers 14 residues. The germline V and J ends were trimmed by 4 bases and 0 bases, with 11 bases remaining between them. The CDR3 region is CSVGRGASTDTQYF. The DNA of the CDR3 is TGCAGCGTTGGTCGGGGGGCCAGCACAGATACGCAGTATTTT.

This clonotype was recorded only once. The CDR3 nucleotides read TGTGCCAGCAGTTTATCGCCTAGCCCGGGGGCGGATACGCAGTATTTT. Translating it yields CASSLSPSPGADTQYF. The gene calls are TRBV27 and TRBJ2-3, with D perhaps given as TRBD1 or TRBD2 (6 bases each). The germline V gene encodes CDR1 MNHEY and CDR2 SMNVEV (reference sequence). Trimming shortened V by 0 bases and J by 6 bases, and 16 bases separated the two germline ends. This CDR3 contains 16 residues.

The CDR3 spells CSARDPRSSDQETQYF. The CDR3 DNA reads TGCAGTGCTAGAGATCCTCGCTCTAGCGACCAAGAGACCCAGTACTTC. The chain recombines TRBV20-1 with TRBJ2-5, with D maybe TRBD2 (6 bases). This CDR3 region has 16 residues. The V gene lost 0 bases and the J gene lost 0 bases, with 14 bases spanning the gap. Germline V lookup: CDR1 DFQATT, CDR2 SNEGSKA (reference sequence).

The sample holds a few counts of this clonotype. The chain recombines TRBV9 with TRBJ2-3; perhaps TRBD2 as D (5 bases). V lost 0 bases and J 5 bases, leaving 13 bases between the germline ends. The CDR3 contains 15 residues. CDR1 is SGDLS, CDR2 YYNGEE, per germline. CDR3 DNA: TGTGCCAGCAGCGTAGTTTCGGGATCTCTAGATACGCAGTATTTT. It yields the protein CASSVVSGSLDTQYF.

This rearrangement joins TRBV4-3 to TRBJ2-7; perhaps TRBD2 as D (6 bases). CDR1 and CDR2 from the germline V gene are LGHNA and YSLEER. The CDR3 is made up of 14 amino acids. V lost 0 bases and J lost 4, with 10 bases in between. CDR3 DNA sequence: TGCGCCAGCAGCCAAGACGGGGGAGGATACGAGCAGTACTTC. It is translated as CASSQDGGGYEQYF.

This clonotype turned up a few times. DNA for the CDR3: TGTGCCAGCAGTTGGGATAGCGGGATTGGTTACAATGAGCAGTTCTTC. Its translation: CASSWDSGIGYNEQFF. This rearrangement joins TRBV12-3 or TRBV12-4 to TRBJ2-1; 8 bases match TRBD2. This CDR3 spans 16 amino acids. Trimming took 4 bases from V and 4 from J; bases not matched to a gene: 9.

CDR3 loop: CASIVGQGTYEQYF. The CDR3 coding sequence is TGTGCCAGCATCGTCGGACAGGGGACCTACGAGCAGTACTTC. The V and J genes are TRBV6-6 and TRBJ2-7; 9 bases line up with TRBD1. The CDR3 has 14 residues. Germline V gives CDR1 MNHNY, CDR2 SVGAGI (reference sequence). V gave up 7 bases and J gave up 2 bases; unmatched junction bases: 6.

Here the CDR3 DNA reads TGTGCCAGCAGCGTACCCAATGAGCAGTTCTTC. It encodes CASSVPNEQFF. The gene calls are TRBV9 and TRBJ2-1; no reliable D call. Germline V gene data show CDR1 as SGDLS and CDR2 as YYNGEE. Deletions cut 1 base from V and 6 bases from J, with 2 bases between. This CDR3 contains 11 residues.

This clonotype was recorded only once. V gene TRBV3-1 combines with J gene TRBJ2-3; 10 bases fit TRBD2. Trimming took 1 base from V and 1 from J; bases not matched to a gene: 2. The CDR3 extends over 16 amino acids. Per the germline V gene, CDR1 is LGHDT and CDR2 is YNNKEL (reference sequence). The CDR3 protein is CASSQALAGGTDTQYF. The CDR3 nucleotides read TGTGCCAGCAGCCAAGCCCTAGCGGGAGGCACAGATACGCAGTATTTT.

The chain links TRBV9 to TRBJ2-1; 10 nucleotides align to TRBD1. V lost 4 bases and J lost 8; bases outside the gene matches: 9. Germline-derived CDR1 and CDR2 are SGDLS and YYNGEE. The CDR3 extends over 15 amino acids. The CDR3 region is CASSPGTGAWDEQFF. In nucleotides, the CDR3 is TGTGCCAGCAGCCCCGGGACAGGGGCATGGGATGAGCAGTTCTTC.

This rearrangement joins TRBV19 to TRBJ2-7; 9 bases match TRBD2. TRBJ2-5 explains the end of the DNA better; the J call may be wrong. CDR1 LNHDA and CDR2 SQIVND come from the germline V gene (reference sequence). The CDR3 covers 15 residues. CDR3 sequence reads: CASQPELAGQETQYF. The CDR3 coding sequence is TGTGCCAGCCAGCCAGAACTAGCGGGCCAAGAGACCCAGTACTTC.

The chain recombines TRBV20-1 with TRBJ1-1, with a weak D call TRBD1 (5 bases). This CDR3 contains 16 residues. V dropped 6 bases and J dropped 1 base, with 21 bases sitting between them. Germline CDR1 DFQATT, CDR2 SNEGSKA (reference sequence). The CDR3 protein is CSAARGVTVSNTEAFF. CDR3 sequence (DNA): TGCAGTGCCGCTAGGGGCGTAACCGTTTCGAACACTGAAGCTTTCTTT.

This clonotype was counted only a few times. The CDR3 bases are TGTGCCAGCAGTTTATTAACGGGGACAGGGTACTACGAGCAGTACTTC. It yields the protein CASSLLTGTGYYEQYF. This chain uses TRBV28 with TRBJ2-7, with 9 bases fitting TRBD1. CDR3 size: 16 residues. Germline-derived CDR1 and CDR2 are MDHEN and SYDVKM. V lost 1 base and J lost 3; bases outside the gene matches: 7.